This T cell receptor beta chain was sequenced for a study of regulatory T cells in long-lasting Graves disease. iRepertoire HTBI primers and Arm-PCR of CDR3 regions built TCR beta libraries. A single record per CDR3 protein comes from TCRdb applying MiXCR to the multiplex PCR reads. The sample shows around 470,000 distinct CDR3 sequences, roughly 15% of them seen only once. Many counts were recorded for this clonotype. Its specificity is not known. Study-level results: Exclusively peripheral blood, rather than thyroid tissue, was studied.

Time point of the sample: newly diagnosed GD, antithyroid drugs for less than 3 months. There was RNA extracted from PBMCs, and the TCR library was made from it. The authors drew patients from an endocrinology department in Xi'an, China. These data were also filed under a second study, of T cells in Graves' hyperthyroidism and ophthalmopathy. That paper notes: HTBI primers drove first-round RT-PCR of the TCR CDR3.

The starting material was peripheral blood mononuclear cells (PBMCs), obtained at new diagnosis, from a patient treated with antithyroid drugs. The clonotype comes from a woman between 45 and 60 years old with Graves disease.

The CDR3 nucleotides read TGTGCCAGCTCACCACCCTGGAATGGGAACACTGAAGCTTTCTTT. Residues: CASSPPWNGNTEAFF. This rearrangement joins TRBV18 to TRBJ1-1; D is unclear. Trimming took off 0 bases at V and 1 base at J, with 9 bases between the two ends. The CDR3 has 15 residues. The germline gives CDR1 KGHSH, CDR2 LQKENI.